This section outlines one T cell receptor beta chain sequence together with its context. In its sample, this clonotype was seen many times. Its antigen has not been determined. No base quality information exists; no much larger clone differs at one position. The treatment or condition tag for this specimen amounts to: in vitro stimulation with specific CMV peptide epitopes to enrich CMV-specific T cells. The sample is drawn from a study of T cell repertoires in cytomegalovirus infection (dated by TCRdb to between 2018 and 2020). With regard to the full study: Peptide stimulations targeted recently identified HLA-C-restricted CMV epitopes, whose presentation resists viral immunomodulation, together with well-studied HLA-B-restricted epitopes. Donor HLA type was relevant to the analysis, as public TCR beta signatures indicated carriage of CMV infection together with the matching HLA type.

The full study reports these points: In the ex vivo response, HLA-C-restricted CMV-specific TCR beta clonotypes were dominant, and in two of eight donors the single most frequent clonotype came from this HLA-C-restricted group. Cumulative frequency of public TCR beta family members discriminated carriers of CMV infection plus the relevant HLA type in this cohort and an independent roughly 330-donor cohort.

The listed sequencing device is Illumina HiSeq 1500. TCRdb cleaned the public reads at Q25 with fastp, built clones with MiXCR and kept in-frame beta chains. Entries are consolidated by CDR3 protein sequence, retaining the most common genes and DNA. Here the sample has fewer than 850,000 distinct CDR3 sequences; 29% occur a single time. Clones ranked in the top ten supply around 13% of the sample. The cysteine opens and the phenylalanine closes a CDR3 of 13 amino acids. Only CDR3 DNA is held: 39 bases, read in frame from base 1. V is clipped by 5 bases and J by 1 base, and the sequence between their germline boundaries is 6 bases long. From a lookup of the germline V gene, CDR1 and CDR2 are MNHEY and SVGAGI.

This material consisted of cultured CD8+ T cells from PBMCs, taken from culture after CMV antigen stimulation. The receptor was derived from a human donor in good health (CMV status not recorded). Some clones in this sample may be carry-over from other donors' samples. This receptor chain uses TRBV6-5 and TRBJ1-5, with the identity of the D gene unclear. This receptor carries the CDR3 CASSEGSNQPQHF. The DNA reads TGTGCCAGCAGTGAAGGCAGCAATCAGCCCCAGCATTTT.